The rows below give T cell receptor beta chains drawn from one sample of a study of blood T cell repertoires in COVID-19. Using immunoSEQ multiplex PCR, the repertoire was profiled, and TCRdb retains in-frame clones only, with some absent. The repertoire holds roughly 14,000 clones, with roughly 88% as singletons. The specimen sequenced was peripheral blood. These receptor sequences come from a woman aged 45-65 years with active or convalescent COVID-19. CDR3s leave out the opening cysteine and the closing phenylalanine or tryptophan. D genes are given only for firm matches.

CDR3aa: ASSPGAGETQY; len: 11; d_gene: .; j_gene: TRBJ2-5; v_gene: TRBV19
CDR3aa: ASSSSRTGHYGYT; len: 13; d_gene: TRBD1; j_gene: TRBJ1-2; v_gene: TRBV7-9
CDR3aa: ASSPLLQETQY; len: 11; d_gene: .; j_gene: TRBJ2-5; v_gene: TRBV18
CDR3aa: ASSLAEGYGYT; len: 11; d_gene: .; j_gene: TRBJ1-2; v_gene: TRBV7-9
CDR3aa: ASNAQATNQPQH; len: 12; d_gene: .; j_gene: TRBJ1-5; v_gene: TRBV2
CDR3aa: ASSAGRGQNSPLH; len: 13; d_gene: TRBD1; j_gene: TRBJ1-6; v_gene: TRBV2
CDR3aa: ASRGGLADLYEQY; len: 13; d_gene: TRBD2; j_gene: TRBJ2-7; v_gene: TRBV2
CDR3aa: ASSQGTGSPLH; len: 11; d_gene: TRBD1; j_gene: TRBJ1-6; v_gene: TRBV4-1
CDR3aa: ASSFGLAGAQETQY; len: 14; d_gene: TRBD2; j_gene: TRBJ2-5; v_gene: TRBV5-1
CDR3aa: ASSAGGLGSYNEQF; len: 14; d_gene: TRBD2; j_gene: TRBJ2-1; v_gene: TRBV11-3
CDR3aa: ASSQPDQQGQRSYEQY; len: 16; d_gene: TRBD1; j_gene: TRBJ2-7; v_gene: TRBV5-1
CDR3aa: ASSQGLAGVGGELF; len: 14; d_gene: TRBD2; j_gene: TRBJ2-2; v_gene: TRBV27
CDR3aa: ASSTSGPYNEQF; len: 12; d_gene: TRBD2; j_gene: TRBJ2-1; v_gene: TRBV27
CDR3aa: ASSRQGGGNTIY; len: 12; d_gene: TRBD1; j_gene: TRBJ1-3; v_gene: TRBV28
CDR3aa: ASSQVGAPADTQY; len: 13; d_gene: .; j_gene: TRBJ2-3; v_gene: TRBV3-1/TRBV3-2
CDR3aa: ASSLGLAGGFGEQY; len: 14; d_gene: TRBD2; j_gene: TRBJ2-7; v_gene: TRBV7-8
CDR3aa: ASRLGQGVTEKLF; len: 13; d_gene: TRBD1; j_gene: TRBJ1-4; v_gene: TRBV5-1
CDR3aa: AASTGLAKNIQY; len: 12; d_gene: .; j_gene: TRBJ2-4; v_gene: TRBV2
CDR3aa: ASSRRDRTYEQY; len: 12; d_gene: TRBD1; j_gene: TRBJ2-7; v_gene: TRBV7-9
CDR3aa: ASWGLPLDQPQH; len: 12; d_gene: .; j_gene: TRBJ1-5; v_gene: TRBV19
CDR3aa: ASSETGFTYQETQY; len: 14; d_gene: .; j_gene: TRBJ2-5; v_gene: TRBV5-1
CDR3aa: ASSLSTGTRETQY; len: 13; d_gene: .; j_gene: TRBJ2-5; v_gene: TRBV11-2
CDR3aa: ASRWTTGSEQY; len: 11; d_gene: .; j_gene: TRBJ2-7; v_gene: TRBV25-1
CDR3aa: ASSWGQTNSPLH; len: 12; d_gene: .; j_gene: TRBJ1-6; v_gene: TRBV7-3
CDR3aa: ASNLPGPPTEAF; len: 12; d_gene: .; j_gene: TRBJ1-1; v_gene: TRBV28
CDR3aa: ATSDPPGEGPDTQY; len: 14; d_gene: .; j_gene: TRBJ2-3; v_gene: TRBV24-1
CDR3aa: ASSWTGAGANVLT; len: 13; d_gene: TRBD1; j_gene: TRBJ2-6; v_gene: TRBV6-5
CDR3aa: ATSVGGFANTGELF; len: 14; d_gene: .; j_gene: TRBJ2-2; v_gene: TRBV24-1
CDR3aa: ASSYGRVRAPYEQY; len: 14; d_gene: .; j_gene: TRBJ2-7; v_gene: TRBV6-5
CDR3aa: ASSQTVQGARYSPLH; len: 15; d_gene: TRBD1; j_gene: TRBJ1-6; v_gene: TRBV4-1
CDR3aa: ASSLMGGETGELF; len: 13; d_gene: .; j_gene: TRBJ2-2; v_gene: TRBV7-8
CDR3aa: ASSSGGTDTQY; len: 11; d_gene: .; j_gene: TRBJ2-3; v_gene: TRBV28
CDR3aa: ASSTGSDNEKLF; len: 12; d_gene: .; j_gene: TRBJ1-4; v_gene: TRBV28
CDR3aa: ASSLRQVGGTEAF; len: 13; d_gene: .; j_gene: TRBJ1-1; v_gene: TRBV5-1
CDR3aa: ASSLGSGLFNEQF; len: 13; d_gene: TRBD2; j_gene: TRBJ2-1; v_gene: TRBV7-9
CDR3aa: ATSDTRGFYGYT; len: 12; d_gene: .; j_gene: TRBJ1-2; v_gene: TRBV24-1
CDR3aa: ASSWSGIYDEQY; len: 12; d_gene: TRBD2; j_gene: TRBJ2-7; v_gene: TRBV5-1
CDR3aa: ASSRGTGGNQPQH; len: 13; d_gene: TRBD1; j_gene: TRBJ1-5; v_gene: TRBV4-1
CDR3aa: ASSLGGGPYNEQF; len: 13; d_gene: TRBD2; j_gene: TRBJ2-1; v_gene: TRBV5-6
CDR3aa: ASSLVTGVNSPLH; len: 13; d_gene: TRBD1; j_gene: TRBJ1-6; v_gene: TRBV5-1
CDR3aa: ASSLGQAQGAF; len: 11; d_gene: TRBD1; j_gene: TRBJ1-1; v_gene: TRBV7-8
CDR3aa: ATREGGTGELF; len: 11; d_gene: TRBD2; j_gene: TRBJ2-2; v_gene: TRBV5-1
CDR3aa: ASSSDRPGANVLT; len: 13; d_gene: .; j_gene: TRBJ2-6; v_gene: TRBV13
CDR3aa: ASSSQENYGYT; len: 11; d_gene: .; j_gene: TRBJ1-2; v_gene: TRBV28
CDR3aa: ASSSGLAPNEQF; len: 12; d_gene: TRBD2; j_gene: TRBJ2-1; v_gene: TRBV6-5
CDR3aa: ASSLLRQPQH; len: 10; d_gene: .; j_gene: TRBJ1-5; v_gene: TRBV6-5
CDR3aa: ASSSDMGSYEQY; len: 12; d_gene: .; j_gene: TRBJ2-7; v_gene: TRBV5-5
CDR3aa: ASSRKGDYGYT; len: 11; d_gene: .; j_gene: TRBJ1-2; v_gene: TRBV6-6
CDR3aa: ASSFWEGNTGELF; len: 13; d_gene: TRBD2; j_gene: TRBJ2-2; v_gene: TRBV5-1
CDR3aa: ASRRQGARGYT; len: 11; d_gene: TRBD1; j_gene: TRBJ1-2; v_gene: TRBV2